These T cell receptor beta chains were read from a single sample in a study of radiation and T cells in renal cell carcinoma. Profiling relied on immunoSEQ multiplex PCR, and the TCRdb table lists in-frame clones only, not all of them. The sample yields 15,000 to 20,000 clones, under 55% seen once. This specimen was tumor tissue, taken from a patient whose treatment included radiotherapy and nephrectomy. The receptors originated from a man aged 50-59 years with renal cell carcinoma. Each CDR3 is given without its conserved first and last residue. The order of the fields is CDR3 protein, clone size, V gene, J gene. Where a row states a size, it is once, few, many or the class of an expanded clone; other rows omit it.

CDR3aa: ASSENRGSSNQPQH
abundance: NA
v_gene: TRBV6-1
j_gene: TRBJ1-5

CDR3aa: ASSVGSSGNTIY
abundance: few
v_gene: TRBV9
j_gene: TRBJ1-3

CDR3aa: ASSLGGIYGYT
abundance: NA
v_gene: TRBV7-2
j_gene: TRBJ1-2

CDR3aa: ASSFQPGVYGYT
abundance: NA
v_gene: TRBV5-5
j_gene: TRBJ1-2

CDR3aa: ASSQGGYGYT
abundance: few
v_gene: TRBV14
j_gene: TRBJ1-2

CDR3aa: ASSLHMGQVRTEAF
abundance: NA
v_gene: TRBV11-2
j_gene: TRBJ1-1

CDR3aa: ASSPPGRTDEAF
abundance: few
v_gene: TRBV11-3
j_gene: TRBJ1-1

CDR3aa: ASSQDSTGLSREQY
abundance: NA
v_gene: TRBV4-1
j_gene: TRBJ2-7

CDR3aa: ASSRRTESSGANVLT
abundance: few
v_gene: TRBV19
j_gene: TRBJ2-6

CDR3aa: ASSPANTEAF
abundance: few
v_gene: TRBV11-2
j_gene: TRBJ1-1

CDR3aa: ASRPTDPRTGELF
abundance: few
v_gene: TRBV7-9
j_gene: TRBJ2-2